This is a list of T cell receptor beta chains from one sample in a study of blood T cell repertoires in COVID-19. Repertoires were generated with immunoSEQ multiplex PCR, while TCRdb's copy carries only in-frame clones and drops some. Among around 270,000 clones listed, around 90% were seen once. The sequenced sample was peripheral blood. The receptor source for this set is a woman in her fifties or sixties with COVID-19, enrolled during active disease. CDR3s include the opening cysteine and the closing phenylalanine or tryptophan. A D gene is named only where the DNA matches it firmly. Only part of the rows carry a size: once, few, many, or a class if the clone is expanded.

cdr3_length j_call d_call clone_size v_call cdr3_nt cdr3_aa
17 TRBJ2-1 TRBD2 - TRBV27 TGTGCCAGCAGTTCCCGACTAGCGGATTTCTATTACAATGAGCAGTTCTTC CASSSRLADFYYNEQFF
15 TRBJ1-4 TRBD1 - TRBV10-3 TGTGCCATCAAGAGGACAGGGGGTCGAAATGAAAAACTGTTTTTT CAIKRTGGRNEKLFF
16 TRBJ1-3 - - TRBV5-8 TGTGCCAGCAGCTTGTACGGGACTATCTCTGGAAACACCATATATTTT CASSLYGTISGNTIYF
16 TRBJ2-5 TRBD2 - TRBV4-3 TGCGCCAGCAGCCAAGAGACTAGCGGAGAGGGGGAGACCCAGTACTTC CASSQETSGEGETQYF
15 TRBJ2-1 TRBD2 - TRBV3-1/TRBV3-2 TGTGCCAGCGCCCCTAGCGGGAGGGCGGCCAATGAGCAGTTCTTC CASAPSGRAANEQFF
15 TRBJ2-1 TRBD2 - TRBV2 TGTGCCAGCAGGGGAGGAGCTAGCGGGGCCAATGAGCAGTTCTTC CASRGGASGANEQFF
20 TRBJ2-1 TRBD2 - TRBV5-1 TGCGCCAGCAGCCTATCGGGGCTAGCGGGAAGGCATCTTGGGAACAATGAGCAGTTCTTC CASSLSGLAGRHLGNNEQFF
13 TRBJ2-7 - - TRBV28 TGTGCCAGCAGACCCACCGGGGGATACGAGCAGTACTTC CASRPTGGYEQYF
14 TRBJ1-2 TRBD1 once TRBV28 TGTGCCAGCAAACCGGGACAGGATCTTGCTGGCTACACCTTC CASKPGQDLAGYTF
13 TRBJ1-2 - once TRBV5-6 TGTGCCAGCGCCCCAGAGGGGGTTTGGGGCTACACCTTC CASAPEGVWGYTF
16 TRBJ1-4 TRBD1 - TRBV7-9 TGTGCCAGCAGCGTCGGGACAGGCTCAACTAATGAAAAACTGTTTTTT CASSVGTGSTNEKLFF
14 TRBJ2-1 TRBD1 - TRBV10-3 TGTGCCATCAGTACCACCGGGACAGACAATGAGCAGTTCTTC CAISTTGTDNEQFF
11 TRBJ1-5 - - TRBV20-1 TGCAGTGCCGGTTGGAATCAGCCCCAGCATTTT CSAGWNQPQHF
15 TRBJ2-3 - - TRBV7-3 TGTGCCAGCAGCTTAATGAGGTTAAGCACAGATACGCAGTATTTT CASSLMRLSTDTQYF
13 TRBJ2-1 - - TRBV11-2 TGTGCCAGCAGCCCCACAGAGTACAATGAGCAGTTCTTC CASSPTEYNEQFF
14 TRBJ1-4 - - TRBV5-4 TGTGCCAGCAGCTTAGAGGGATTGAACGAAAAACTGTTTTTT CASSLEGLNEKLFF
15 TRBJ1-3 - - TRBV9 TGTGCCAGCAGCGCTGACTTGTTCTCTGGAAACACCATATATTTT CASSADLFSGNTIYF
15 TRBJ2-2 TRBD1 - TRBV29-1 TGCAGCGGGTCAACAGGGGAAGGAGTCACCGGGGAGCTGTTTTTT CSGSTGEGVTGELFF
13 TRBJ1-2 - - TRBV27 TGTGCCAGCAGTTTGTTTGGGGGGGGTAGCTACACCTTC CASSLFGGGSYTF
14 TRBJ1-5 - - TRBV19 TGTGCCAGTAGTCGAGGACAGTCCAATCAGCCCCAGCATTTT CASSRGQSNQPQHF